These T cell receptor beta chains were read from a single sample in a study of T cells in pancreatic ductal adenocarcinoma. Assay: immunoSEQ multiplex PCR; the TCRdb copy retains only in-frame clones and omits some. The table records around 9,300 clones, approximately 89% of them present only once. Sequencing was done on a sample of PBMCs. Source of these receptors: a human donor with pancreatic ductal adenocarcinoma. Each CDR3 is given with its conserved first and last residue. Each record gives: J gene, D gene, V gene, clone size, CDR3 DNA, CDR3 protein. A D gene is named only where the DNA matches it firmly. Clone size, where shown, is once, few, many, or a class for clones that have expanded.

>TRBJ2-7|TRBD1|TRBV28|NA
TGTGCCAGCAGTTTATCAGGGGGCTACGAGCAGTACTTC
CASSLSGGYEQYF
>TRBJ1-3|NA|TRBV28|NA
TGTGCCAGCAGTTTAAGGGTTGGGGACAATTTTGGAAACACCATATATTTT
CASSLRVGDNFGNTIYF
>TRBJ2-1|NA|TRBV21-1|NA
TGTGCCAGCAGCAGAACAGGGGGCGCCTACAATGAGCAGTTCTTC
CASSRTGGAYNEQFF
>TRBJ1-5|TRBD1|TRBV2|NA
TGTGCCAGCAGGGGACAGGGGATTGGGCCCCAGCATTTT
CASRGQGIGPQHF
>TRBJ2-1|TRBD2|TRBV9|NA
TGTGCCAGCAGCCGGACTAGCGATTCCTACAATGAGCAGTTCTTC
CASSRTSDSYNEQFF
>TRBJ1-5|TRBD1|TRBV19|NA
TGTGCCAGTACTAAACCCGGGACAGGGGGAATTCAGCCCCAGCATTTT
CASTKPGTGGIQPQHF
>TRBJ2-5|TRBD2|TRBV7-2|NA
TGTGCCAGCAGCTTTCGGGGGGAAGAGACCCAGTACTTC
CASSFRGEETQYF
>TRBJ2-7|TRBD1|TRBV7-9|NA
TGTGCCAGCAGCGTGCGACAGGGTGGCGAGCAGTACTTC
CASSVRQGGEQYF
>TRBJ2-1|TRBD1|TRBV5-1|NA
TGCGCCAGCAGCTCTGGACAGGGGCCCTACAATGAGCAGTTCTTC
CASSSGQGPYNEQFF
>TRBJ2-3|TRBD1|TRBV6-1|NA
TGTGCCAGCAGTGAAGCTTCAGGGGGCCCAGATACGCAGTATTTT
CASSEASGGPDTQYF
>TRBJ2-7|NA|TRBV19|once
TGTGCCAGTAGTACTCAAATTGGACACTCCTACGAGCAGTACTTC
CASSTQIGHSYEQYF